There are a few counts of the clone carrying this T cell receptor (beta chain). These data are taken from a study of siplizumab effects on memory and regulatory T cells. Sequenced by immunoSEQ multiplex PCR; TCRdb stores in-frame clones only, minus some. The sample consists of approximately 120,000 clones, 85% to 95% of them appearing once. The V gene's germline CDR1 is LGHNT and CDR2 FRNRAP. Trimming shortened V by 5 bases and J by 5 bases, and 6 bases separated the two germline ends. The CDR3 length is 11 residues. The origin of this receptor is a human donor in good health. The chain recombines TRBV12-5 with TRBJ2-5, with D hard to call. Material: non-Treg CD4+ T cells sorted from blood. The CDR3 reads CASGPKETQYF. The CDR3 nucleotides are TGTGCTAGTGGTCCGAAGGAGACCCAGTACTTC. Filled out from reference TRBV12-5 and TRBJ2-5, the complete variable domain reads DARVTQTPRHKVTEMGQEVTMRCQPILGHNTVFWYRQTMMQGLELLAYFRNRAPLDDSGMPKDRFSAEMPDATLATLKIQPSEPRDSAVYFCASGPKETQYFGPGTRLLVL.